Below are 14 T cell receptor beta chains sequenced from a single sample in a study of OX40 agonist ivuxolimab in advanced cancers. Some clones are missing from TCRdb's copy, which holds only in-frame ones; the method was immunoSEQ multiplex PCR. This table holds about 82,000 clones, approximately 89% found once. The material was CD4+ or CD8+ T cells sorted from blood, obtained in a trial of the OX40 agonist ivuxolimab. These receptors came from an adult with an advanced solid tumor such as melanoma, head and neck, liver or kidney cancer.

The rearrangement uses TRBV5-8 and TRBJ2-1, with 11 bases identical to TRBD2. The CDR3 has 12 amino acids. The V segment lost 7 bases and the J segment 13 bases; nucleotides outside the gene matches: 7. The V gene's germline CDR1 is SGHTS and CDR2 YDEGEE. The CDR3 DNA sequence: TGTGCCAGCTCATCTAGCGGGGGGTCCCAGTTCTTC. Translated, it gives CASSSSGGSQFF.

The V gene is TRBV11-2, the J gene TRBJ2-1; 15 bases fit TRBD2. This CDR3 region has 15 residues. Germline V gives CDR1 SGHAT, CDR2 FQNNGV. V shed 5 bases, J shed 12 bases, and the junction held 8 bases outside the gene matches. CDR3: CASSPRTSGGALQFF. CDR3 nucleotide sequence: TGTGCCAGCAGCCCACGGACTAGCGGGGGGGCGTTGCAGTTCTTC.

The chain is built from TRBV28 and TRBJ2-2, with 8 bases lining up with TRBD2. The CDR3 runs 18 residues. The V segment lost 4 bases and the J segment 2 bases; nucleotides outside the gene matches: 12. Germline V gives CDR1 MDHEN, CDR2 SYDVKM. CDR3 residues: CASSSVPSGRPNTGELFF. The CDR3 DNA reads TGTGCCAGCAGTTCTGTCCCTAGCGGGCGACCAAACACCGGGGAGCTGTTTTTT. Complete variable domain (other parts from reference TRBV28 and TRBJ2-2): DVKVTQSSRYLVKRTGEKVFLECVQDMDHENMFWYRQDPGLGLRLIYFSYDVKMKEKGDIPEGYSVSREKKERFSLILESASTNQTSMYLCASSSVPSGRPNTGELFFGEGSRLTVL.

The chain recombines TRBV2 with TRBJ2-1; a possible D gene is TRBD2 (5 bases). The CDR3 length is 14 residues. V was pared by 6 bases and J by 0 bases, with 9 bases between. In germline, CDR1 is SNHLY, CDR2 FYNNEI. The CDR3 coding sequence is TGTGCCAGCAGGGGGAGAGGCTCCTACAATGAGCAGTTCTTC. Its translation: CASRGRGSYNEQFF.

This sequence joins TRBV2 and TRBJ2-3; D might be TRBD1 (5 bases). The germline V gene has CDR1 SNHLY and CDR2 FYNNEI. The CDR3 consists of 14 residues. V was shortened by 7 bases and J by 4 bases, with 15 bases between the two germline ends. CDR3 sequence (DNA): TGTGCCAGCACCGACAGAACCAGGGCAGATACGCAGTATTTT. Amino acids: CASTDRTRADTQYF.

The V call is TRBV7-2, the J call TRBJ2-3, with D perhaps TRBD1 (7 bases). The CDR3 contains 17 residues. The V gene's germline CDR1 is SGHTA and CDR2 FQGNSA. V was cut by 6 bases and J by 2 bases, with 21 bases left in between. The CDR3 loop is CASRTQSQGGPTDTQYF. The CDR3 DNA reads TGTGCCAGCAGGACCCAAAGCCAGGGGGGCCCCACAGATACGCAGTATTTT.

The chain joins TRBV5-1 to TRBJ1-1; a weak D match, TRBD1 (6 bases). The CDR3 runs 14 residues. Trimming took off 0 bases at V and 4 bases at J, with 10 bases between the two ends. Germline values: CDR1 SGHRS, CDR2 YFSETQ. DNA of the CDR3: TGCGCCAGCAGCTTGGTCGGGGGCGCCACTGAAGCTTTCTTT. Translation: CASSLVGGATEAFF.

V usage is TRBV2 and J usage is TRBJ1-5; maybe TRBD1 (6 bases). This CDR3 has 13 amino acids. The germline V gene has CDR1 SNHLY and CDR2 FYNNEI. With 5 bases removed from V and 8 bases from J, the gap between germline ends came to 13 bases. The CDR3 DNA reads TGTGCCAGCAGTTATGCGGGGGCCGAGCCCCAGCATTTT. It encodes CASSYAGAEPQHF.

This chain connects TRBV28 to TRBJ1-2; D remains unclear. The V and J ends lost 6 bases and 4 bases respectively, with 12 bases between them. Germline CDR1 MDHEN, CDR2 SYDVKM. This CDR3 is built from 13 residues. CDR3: CASRIQAGYGYTF. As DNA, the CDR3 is TGTGCCAGCAGGATTCAGGCAGGCTATGGCTACACCTTC.

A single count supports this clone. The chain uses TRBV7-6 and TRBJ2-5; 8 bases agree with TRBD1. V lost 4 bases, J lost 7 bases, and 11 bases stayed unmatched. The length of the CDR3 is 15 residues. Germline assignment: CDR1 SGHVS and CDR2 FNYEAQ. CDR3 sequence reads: CASSSGGQGPGTQYF. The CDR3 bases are TGTGCCAGCAGCTCGGGCGGACAGGGCCCAGGGACCCAGTACTTC.

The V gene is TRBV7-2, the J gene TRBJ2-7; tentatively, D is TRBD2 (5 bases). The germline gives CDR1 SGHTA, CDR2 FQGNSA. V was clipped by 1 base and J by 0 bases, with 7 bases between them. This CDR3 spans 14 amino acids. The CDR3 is CASSLVANSYEQYF. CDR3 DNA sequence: TGTGCCAGCAGCTTAGTAGCGAACTCCTACGAGCAGTACTTC.

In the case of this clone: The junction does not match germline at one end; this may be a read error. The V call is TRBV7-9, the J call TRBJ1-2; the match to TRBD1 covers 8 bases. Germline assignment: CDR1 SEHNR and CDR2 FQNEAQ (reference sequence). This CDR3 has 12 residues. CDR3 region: CASSVAGTGNTF. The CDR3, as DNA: TGTGCCAGCAGCGTAGCCGGGACAGGAAACACCTTC.

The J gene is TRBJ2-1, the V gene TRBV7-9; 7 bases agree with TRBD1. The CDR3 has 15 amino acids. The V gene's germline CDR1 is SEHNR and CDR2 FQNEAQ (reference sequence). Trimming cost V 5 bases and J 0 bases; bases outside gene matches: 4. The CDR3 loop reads CASSQGQNSYNEQFF. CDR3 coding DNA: TGTGCCAGCAGCCAGGGACAGAACTCCTACAATGAGCAGTTCTTC. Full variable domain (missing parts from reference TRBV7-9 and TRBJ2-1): DTGVSQNPRHKITKRGQNVTFRCDPISEHNRLYWYRQTLGQGPEFLTYFQNEAQLEKSRLLSDRFSAERPKGSFSTLEIQRTEQGDSAMYLCASSQGQNSYNEQFFGPGTRLTVL.

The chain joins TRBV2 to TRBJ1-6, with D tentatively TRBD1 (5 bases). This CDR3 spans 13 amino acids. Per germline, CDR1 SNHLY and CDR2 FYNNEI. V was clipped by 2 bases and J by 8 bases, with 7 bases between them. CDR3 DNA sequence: TGTGCCAGCAGTGAATTCAGGGATTCACCCCTCCACTTT. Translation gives CASSEFRDSPLHF.